Presented here are 21 T cell receptor beta chains from one specimen sequenced in a study of blood T cell repertoires in COVID-19. The method was immunoSEQ multiplex PCR; TCRdb's version includes in-frame clones alone and lacks a portion of them. The sample holds some 150,000 clones, about 80% seen once. Sequences were obtained from peripheral blood. The receptors come from a human donor in a cohort sampled during active COVID-19.

The chain employs TRBV27 and TRBJ1-5; 9 nucleotides line up with TRBD1. After removal of 3 bases from V and 6 bases from J, the junction contained 3 bases not matched to a gene. Germline CDR1 is MNHEY and CDR2 is SMNVEV (reference sequence). CDR3 size: 14 residues. The chain's CDR3 is CASSFGQGSQPQHF. For the CDR3, the DNA is TGTGCCAGCAGTTTCGGACAGGGGAGTCAGCCCCAGCATTTT.

V is TRBV5-1 and J is TRBJ2-3; 8 nucleotides line up with TRBD2. V shed 5 bases, J shed 5 bases, and the junction held 4 bases outside the gene matches. This CDR3 is 13 amino acids long. CDR1 and CDR2 (germline): SGHRS, YFSETQ. The CDR3 nucleotides are TGCGCCAGCAGTCCGGGAGGGAGAGATACGCAGTATTTT. It encodes CASSPGGRDTQYF.

The rearrangement links TRBV5-5 to TRBJ2-7, with 9 positions matching TRBD1. V lost 2 bases and J lost 4; bases outside the gene matches: 10. Germline V gene lookup returns CDR1 SGHKS and CDR2 YYEKEE (reference sequence). The CDR3 covers 16 residues. CDR3 residues: CASSFGSGTGRYEQYF. The CDR3 DNA reads as TGTGCCAGCAGCTTCGGTTCCGGGACAGGGAGATACGAGCAGTACTTC.

The V and J genes are TRBV11-2 and TRBJ2-1, with 10 nucleotides matching TRBD2. J gave up 7 bases and V 5 bases, and 11 bases lay outside the gene matches. Per germline, CDR1 SGHAT and CDR2 FQNNGV. The CDR3 has 16 amino acids. As DNA, the CDR3 is TGTGCCAGCAGCGCCTGGACTAGCGGACTGGGGAATGAGCAGTTCTTC. Translated, it gives CASSAWTSGLGNEQFF.

This chain joins TRBV15 and TRBJ1-2, with a weak D call TRBD1 (5 bases). Looked up from germline, CDR1 is LNHNV and CDR2 is YYDKDF (reference sequence). This CDR3 has 13 amino acids. Trimming stripped 2 bases from V and 2 bases from J, with 6 bases between. As DNA, the CDR3 is TGTGCCACCAGCAGATCAGGGAACTATGGCTACACCTTC. It translates to CATSRSGNYGYTF. The whole variable domain, remainder taken from reference TRBV15 and TRBJ1-2, is DAMVIQNPRYQVTQFGKPVTLSCSQTLNHNVMYWYQQKSSQAPKLLFHYYDKDFNNEADTPDNFQSRRPNTSFCFLDIRSPGLGDTAMYLCATSRSGNYGYTFGSGTRLTVV.

This clone was recorded only once. Additional DNA sequences in this sample encode the identical CDR3. This rearrangement joins TRBV7-2 to TRBJ1-2, with TRBD1 identical over 8 bases. Trimming at V came to 3 bases and at J to 8 bases, leaving 5 bases not matched to a gene. There are 13 residues in the CDR3. Looked up from germline, CDR1 is SGHTA and CDR2 is FQGNSA. In DNA form, the CDR3 reads TGTGCCAGCAGCTTCAGGGGGCAGGGAGGCTACACCTTC. Protein product: CASSFRGQGGYTF.

The chain employs TRBV19 and TRBJ1-6; D remains ambiguous. The V end lost 4 bases, the J end lost 8 bases, and 12 bases lay between the germline ends. The CDR3 sequence is 14 residues long. Germline CDR1 is LNHDA and CDR2 is SQIVND (reference sequence). CDR3 coding DNA: TGTGCCAGTAGTACCCTAGACGGTGATTCACCCCTCCACTTT. This translates into CASSTLDGDSPLHF.

This clone has just a few counts. The chain uses TRBV6-5 and TRBJ1-4; perhaps TRBD1 as D (6 bases). The V gene lost 4 bases and the J gene lost 8 bases, with 17 bases spanning the gap. CDR3 size: 15 residues. Germline loops: CDR1 MNHEY, CDR2 SVGAGI. The CDR3 bases are TGTGCCAGCAGTTTCCTCGGGACAAGTCCAGAAAAACTGTTTTTT. Amino acids: CASSFLGTSPEKLFF.

The genes are TRBV6-5 and TRBJ2-2; 7 bases map to TRBD1. The CDR3 spans 15 residues. Germline V lookup: CDR1 MNHEY, CDR2 SVGAGI. J lost 3 bases, V lost 9 bases, and 10 bases had no gene match. CDR3 amino acids: CASSGNQGDTGELFF. For the CDR3, the DNA is TGTGCCAGTTCTGGGAACCAGGGGGACACCGGGGAGCTGTTTTTT.

This chain uses TRBV28 with TRBJ1-1, with no clear D. V was shortened by 3 bases and J by 1 base, with 9 bases between the two germline ends. This CDR3 has 14 residues. CDR1 and CDR2 from the germline V gene are MDHEN and SYDVKM. The CDR3, as DNA: TGTGCCAGCAGTTTTCGCGCGAGGAACACTGAAGCTTTCTTT. Amino acid sequence: CASSFRARNTEAFF.

The chain has TRBV2 and TRBJ2-2; no definite D call. Trimming took 3 bases from V and 0 from J, leaving 8 bases between them. The CDR3 has 15 residues. CDR1 is SNHLY, CDR2 FYNNEI, per germline. The DNA for the CDR3 is TGTGCCAGCAGTGAGGAGCGAACGAACACCGGGGAGCTGTTTTTT. This codes for CASSEERTNTGELFF. The whole variable domain, filled in from reference TRBV2 and TRBJ2-2, reads EPEVTQTPSHQVTQMGQEVILRCVPISNHLYFYWYRQILGQKVEFLVSFYNNEISEKSEIFDDQFSVERPDGSNFTLKIRSTKLEDSAMYFCASSEERTNTGELFFGEGSRLTVL.

The chain couples TRBV18 to TRBJ1-5, with 8 bases lining up with TRBD1. The CDR3 totals 15 residues. J lost 3 bases, V lost 5 bases, and 6 bases had no gene match. The V gene's germline CDR1 is KGHSH and CDR2 LQKENI. The DNA of the CDR3 is TGTGCCAGCTCAGAACAGGGGGTGGTCAATCAGCCCCAGCATTTT. Translating gives CASSEQGVVNQPQHF.

The rearrangement uses TRBV6-5 and TRBJ2-6; D is unresolved. The CDR3 is 15 residues long. The germline V and J ends were trimmed by 7 bases and 1 base, with 11 bases remaining between them. Germline assignment: CDR1 MNHEY and CDR2 SVGAGI. CDR3 sequence (DNA): TGTGCCAGCACTCTAGGAACTTCTGGGGCCAACGTCCTGACTTTC. It specifies CASTLGTSGANVLTF.

The rearrangement uses TRBV5-1 and TRBJ1-1; 7 bases align to TRBD1. The trim removed 3 bases at V and 0 bases at J, leaving 5 bases unmatched. Germline lookup yields CDR1 SGHRS and CDR2 YFSETQ. The CDR3 consists of 15 residues. CDR3 sequence reads: CASSSGTDMNTEAFF. CDR3 coding DNA: TGCGCCAGCAGCTCCGGGACAGACATGAACACTGAAGCTTTCTTT. The entire variable domain, with the rest obtained from reference TRBV5-1 and TRBJ1-1, is as follows: KAGVTQTPRYLIKTRGQQVTLSCSPISGHRSVSWYQQTPGQGLQFLFEYFSETQRNKGNFPGRFSGRQFSNSRSEMNVSTLELGDSALYLCASSSGTDMNTEAFFGQGTRLTVV.

This clone was counted only a few times. The chain carries TRBV3-1 (or the pseudogene TRBV3-2) and TRBJ2-7; TRBD2 aligns across 7 bases. CDR1 is LGHDT, CDR2 YNNKEL, per germline (reference sequence). This CDR3 region has 14 residues. V was clipped by 1 base and J by 3 bases; unmatched bases: 3. CDR3 coding DNA: TGTGCCAGCAGCCAAGGCAGGGAGGGCTACGAGCAGTACTTC. This codes for CASSQGREGYEQYF.

The V gene is TRBV7-2, the J gene TRBJ1-5, with a tentative D call TRBD1 (5 bases). CDR1 and CDR2 (germline): SGHTA, FQGNSA. This CDR3 has 11 residues. Trimming pared 4 bases from V and 13 bases from J, leaving 11 bases between. The CDR3 DNA is TGTGCCAGCAGCTCCTGGGGGAGGCAGCATTTT. It specifies CASSSWGRQHF. Full variable domain (rest looked up from reference TRBV7-2 and TRBJ1-5): GAGVSQSPSNKVTEKGKDVELRCDPISGHTALYWYRQSLGQGLEFLIYFQGNSAPDKSGLPSDRFSAERTGGSVSTLTIQRTQQEDSAVYLCASSSWGRQHFGDGTRLSIL.

This sequence joins TRBV6-4 and TRBJ2-3, with D tentatively TRBD1 (6 bases). Germline V gives CDR1 MRHNA, CDR2 SNTAGT. The length of the CDR3 is 15 residues. Deletions cut 6 bases from V and 2 bases from J, with 15 bases between. DNA for the CDR3: TGTGCCAGCAGCCAACAGGGAACGGACACAGATACGCAGTATTTT. Its protein product is CASSQQGTDTDTQYF.

This clone has a handful of counts. The gene calls are TRBV18 and TRBJ2-7, with 7 positions matching TRBD1. The length of the CDR3 is 15 residues. V lost 3 bases to trimming and J lost 5 bases; unmatched junction nucleotides: 10. The germline V gene encodes CDR1 KGHSH and CDR2 LQKENI. CDR3 bases: TGTGCCAGCTCACCCCGACAGGGTTCGAGCGACGAGCAGTACTTC. Its translation is CASSPRQGSSDEQYF.

This clone has only a few counts. The chain links TRBV19 to TRBJ1-1; TRBD1 matches 7 bases. This CDR3 has 13 amino acids. Unmatched junction bases numbered 11, after V lost 5 bases and J lost 11 bases. Germline V lookup: CDR1 LNHDA, CDR2 SQIVND (reference sequence). In DNA, the CDR3 is TGTGCCAGTAGTCATTTGGGTGACAGGGATGCTTTCTTT. Amino acids: CASSHLGDRDAFF.

This clone was seen repeatedly, ten times or more. The chain couples TRBV6-5 to TRBJ1-4, with 8 bases fitting TRBD1. Germline loops: CDR1 MNHEY, CDR2 SVGAGI. With 6 bases clipped from V and 8 bases from J, the junction kept 11 bases outside the gene matches. This CDR3 has 15 amino acids. The CDR3 here is CASSSSTGEGEKLFF. The CDR3 coding sequence is TGTGCCAGCAGCTCCTCGACAGGGGAGGGGGAAAAACTGTTTTTT.

This clone was seen a single time. The chain combines TRBV7-9 with TRBJ2-5, with D hard to call. Germline lookup yields CDR1 SEHNR and CDR2 FQNEAQ (reference sequence). The V end lost 1 base, the J end lost 2 bases, and 5 bases lay between the germline ends. This CDR3 region has 13 residues. CDR3 protein: CASSLELQETQYF. CDR3 DNA sequence: TGTGCCAGCAGCTTAGAGCTACAAGAGACCCAGTACTTC.